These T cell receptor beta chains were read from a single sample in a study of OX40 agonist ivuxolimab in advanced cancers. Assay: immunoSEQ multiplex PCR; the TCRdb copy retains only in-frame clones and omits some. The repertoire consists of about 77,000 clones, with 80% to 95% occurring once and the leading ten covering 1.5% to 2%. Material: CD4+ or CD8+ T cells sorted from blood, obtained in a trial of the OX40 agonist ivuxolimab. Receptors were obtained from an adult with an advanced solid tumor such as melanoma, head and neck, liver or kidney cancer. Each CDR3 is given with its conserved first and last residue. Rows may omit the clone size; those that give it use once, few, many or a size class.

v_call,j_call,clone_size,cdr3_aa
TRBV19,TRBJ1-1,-,CASSSFAPGRLNTEAFF
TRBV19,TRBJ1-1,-,CASRDRGPEAFF
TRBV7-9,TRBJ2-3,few,CASSPGRGTALTDTQYF
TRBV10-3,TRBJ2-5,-,CAISEMGMLETQYF
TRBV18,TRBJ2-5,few,CASSPSRVAGETQYF
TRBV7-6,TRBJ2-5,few,CASSLEREGETQYF
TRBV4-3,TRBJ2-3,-,CASSQTSGGPEGLYF
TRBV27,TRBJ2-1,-,CASSSRLAEYNEQFF
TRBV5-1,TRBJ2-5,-,CASSLDGLFAETQYF
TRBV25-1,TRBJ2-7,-,CASSPTAGLSRDEQYF
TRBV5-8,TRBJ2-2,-,CASSLGTANTGELFF
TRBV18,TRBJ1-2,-,CASSQGQGEFGYTF
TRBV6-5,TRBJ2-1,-,CASSQTRSEQFF
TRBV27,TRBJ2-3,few,CASSFQTATDTQYF
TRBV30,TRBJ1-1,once,CAWSAMAGSNTEAFF
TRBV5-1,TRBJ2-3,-,CASSSGTSGASTDTQYF
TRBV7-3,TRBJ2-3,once,CASSFPRTSGGDTDTQYF
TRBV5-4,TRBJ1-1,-,CASSTGQGTTEAFF
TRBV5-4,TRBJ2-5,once,CASSLGSGSSETQYF
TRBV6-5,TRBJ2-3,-,CASIGSTDTQYF
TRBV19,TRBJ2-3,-,CASSIELAGTSTDTQYF
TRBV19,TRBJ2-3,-,CASSITARAADTQYF
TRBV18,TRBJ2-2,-,CASSPLIKQGNTGELFF
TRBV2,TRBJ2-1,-,CASSVALWGNEQFF
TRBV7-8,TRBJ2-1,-,CASSLGLAETNEQFF
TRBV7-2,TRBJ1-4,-,CASSQDRGGEKLFF
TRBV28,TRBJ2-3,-,CASSTDRGTDTQYF
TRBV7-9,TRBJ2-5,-,CASSFASAAETQYF
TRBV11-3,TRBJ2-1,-,CASSLGAGGYNEQFF
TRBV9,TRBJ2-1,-,CASSEPPPGASGRENEQFF
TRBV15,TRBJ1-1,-,CATSRGTGGERAFF
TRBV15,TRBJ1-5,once,CATSRGEGNQPQHF
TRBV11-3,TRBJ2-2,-,CASSFSGGNTGELFF
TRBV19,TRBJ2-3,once,CASTSTSGGLDTQYF
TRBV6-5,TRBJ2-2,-,CASSPHGVGGELFF
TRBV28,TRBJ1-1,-,CASSYVSGANTEAFF
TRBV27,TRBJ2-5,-,CASSLSGTRPETQYF
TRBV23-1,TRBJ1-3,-,CASSQSAQVTGNTIYF
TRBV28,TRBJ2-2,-,CASSLPGGPPGELFF
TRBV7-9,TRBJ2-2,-,CASSLSGTGPGELFF
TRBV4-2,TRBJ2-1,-,CASSQVFASSGYNEQFF
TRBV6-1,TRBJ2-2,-,CASSEYGGELFF
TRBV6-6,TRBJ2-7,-,CASSSLAGIYEQYF
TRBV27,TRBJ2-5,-,CASSSTIRGLRETQYF
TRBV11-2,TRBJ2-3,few,CASSLDRGQGTQYF
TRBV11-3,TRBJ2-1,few,CASSPSVVHEQFF
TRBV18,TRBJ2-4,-,CASSEGHLKNIQYF
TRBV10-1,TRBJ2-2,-,CASSEGTDTGELFF
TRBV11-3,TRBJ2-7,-,CASSLRTYEQYF
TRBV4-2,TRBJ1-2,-,CASSQDINYGYTF
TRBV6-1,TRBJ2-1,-,CASSERSLSYNEQFF
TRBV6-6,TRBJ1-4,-,CASRLPSGEKLFF
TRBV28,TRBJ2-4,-,CASSLENIQYF
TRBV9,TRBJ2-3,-,CASSVALSGTQYF
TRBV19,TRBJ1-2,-,CASSIGEVNYGYTF
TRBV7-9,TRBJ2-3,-,CASSSPARDTQYF
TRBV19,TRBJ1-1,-,CASSNQGGLSTEAFF
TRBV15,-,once,CATSGRTGPYEQYF
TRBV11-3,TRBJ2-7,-,CASSSKYEQYF
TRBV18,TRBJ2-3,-,CASSPLAPTSGSTDTQYF